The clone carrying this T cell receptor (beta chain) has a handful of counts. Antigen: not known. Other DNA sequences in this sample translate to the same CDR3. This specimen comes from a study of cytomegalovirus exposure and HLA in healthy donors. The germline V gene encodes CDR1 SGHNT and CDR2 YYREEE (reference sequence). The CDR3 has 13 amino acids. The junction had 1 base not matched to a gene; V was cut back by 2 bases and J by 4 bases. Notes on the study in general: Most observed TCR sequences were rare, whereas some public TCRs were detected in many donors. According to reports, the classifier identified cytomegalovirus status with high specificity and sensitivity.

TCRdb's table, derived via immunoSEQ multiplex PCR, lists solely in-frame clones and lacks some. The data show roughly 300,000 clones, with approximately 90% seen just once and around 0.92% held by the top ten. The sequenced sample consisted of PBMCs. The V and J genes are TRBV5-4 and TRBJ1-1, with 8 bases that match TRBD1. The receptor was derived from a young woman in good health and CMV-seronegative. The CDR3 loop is CASSFTGGTEAFF. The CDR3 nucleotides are TGTGCCAGCAGCTTTACAGGGGGCACTGAAGCTTTCTTT.